This T cell receptor (beta chain) stems from a study of monozygotic twins with inflammatory bowel disease. General observations from the study: IBD patients carried less diverse TCRbeta repertoires (inverse Simpson) than healthy co-twins. Limited power may explain why concordant and discordant twins showed no difference in repertoire similarity.

The UMIs contained a 6-nucleotide sample barcode. They were added by template switching during cDNA synthesis. The study subjected TCRalpha and TCRbeta cDNA to two nested PCRs of 16 and 9 cycles. TCRdb reprocessed the 5' RACE reads and stores each CDR3 protein as one record, lacking DNA. The sample has approximately 400,000 distinct CDR3 sequences. Germline V gene lookup returns CDR1 MNHEY and CDR2 SVGEGT. The CDR3 length is 14 residues. Notes on this clonotype: Its specificity is unknown.

The TCR sequence derives from a human donor with ulcerative colitis or Crohn's disease, or a healthy co-twin of an affected twin (not recorded which). Specimen: blood. V and J are TRBV6-2 or TRBV6-3 and TRBJ2-2. The CDR3 region is CASSYPEVAGELFF.